This is a list of T cell receptor beta chains from one sample in a study of blood T cells in healthy people across ages. A single record per CDR3 protein comes from TCRdb applying MiXCR to the 5' RACE reads. The table records roughly 1,000,000 distinct CDR3 sequences, about 25% of them present only once. These data also featured in a second study, about T cells of mothers and their children.

The specimen sequenced was blood. The receptor source for this set is a girl under 10 years old in good health. Each CDR3 is given with its conserved first and last residue. The D gene is left open where the match is weak. For some rows the clone size is stated as once, few or many, or as a class when expanded; others skip it.

clone_size: -
j_call: TRBJ2-5
d_call: -
cdr3_length: 14
v_call: TRBV20-1
cdr3_aa: CSARVSGSRETQYF
cdr3_nt: TGCAGTGCTAGAGTTTCCGGCAGTCGGGAGACCCAGTACTTC

clone_size: -
j_call: TRBJ2-5
d_call: -
cdr3_length: 11
v_call: TRBV29-1
cdr3_aa: CSVHGQETQYF
cdr3_nt: TGCAGCGTTCACGGACAAGAGACCCAGTACTTC

clone_size: -
j_call: TRBJ2-3
d_call: -
cdr3_length: 14
v_call: TRBV6-2/TRBV6-3
cdr3_aa: CASSYGRIRDPQYF
cdr3_nt: TGTGCCAGCAGTTATGGCCGGATCCGAGATCCGCAGTATTTT

clone_size: -
j_call: TRBJ1-6
d_call: TRBD1
cdr3_length: 14
v_call: TRBV2
cdr3_aa: CASNPDREDSPLHF
cdr3_nt: TGTGCCAGCAACCCGGACAGGGAGGATTCACCCCTCCACTTT

clone_size: -
j_call: TRBJ1-6
d_call: TRBD1
cdr3_length: 15
v_call: TRBV10-3
cdr3_aa: CAISEDRGYNSPLHF
cdr3_nt: TGTGCCATCAGTGAGGACAGGGGATATAATTCACCCCTCCACTTT

clone_size: few
j_call: TRBJ1-5
d_call: TRBD1
cdr3_length: 14
v_call: TRBV27
cdr3_aa: CASSLRGPWEPQHF
cdr3_nt: TGTGCCAGCAGTCTCAGGGGGCCCTGGGAGCCCCAGCATTTT

clone_size: few
j_call: TRBJ2-7
d_call: -
cdr3_length: 16
v_call: TRBV29-1
cdr3_aa: CSVEDQRAGNSYEQYF
cdr3_nt: TGCAGCGTTGAAGATCAACGCGCAGGCAACTCCTACGAGCAGTACTTC

clone_size: few
j_call: TRBJ2-4
d_call: -
cdr3_length: 16
v_call: TRBV11-2
cdr3_aa: CASSLVGWGVGNIQYF
cdr3_nt: TGTGCCAGCAGCTTAGTGGGTTGGGGGGTAGGAAACATTCAGTACTTC

clone_size: -
j_call: TRBJ2-6
d_call: TRBD1
cdr3_length: 17
v_call: TRBV25-1
cdr3_aa: CASSGRTGGVGTNVLTF
cdr3_nt: TGTGCCAGCAGTGGAAGGACAGGGGGCGTGGGGACCAACGTCCTGACTTTC

clone_size: few
j_call: TRBJ2-7
d_call: -
cdr3_length: 12
v_call: TRBV2
cdr3_aa: CASTLTGSLQYF
cdr3_nt: TGTGCCAGCACTCTGACAGGCTCGCTACAGTACTTC

clone_size: few
j_call: TRBJ1-1
d_call: -
cdr3_length: 16
v_call: TRBV5-1
cdr3_aa: CASRPLSTGVNTEAFF
cdr3_nt: TGCGCCAGCAGACCACTTTCGACAGGCGTGAACACTGAAGCTTTCTTT

clone_size: few
j_call: TRBJ2-7
d_call: -
cdr3_length: 14
v_call: TRBV6-5
cdr3_aa: CASRLTSNQHEQYF
cdr3_nt: TGTGCCAGCAGACTTACTAGTAATCAACACGAGCAGTACTTC

clone_size: -
j_call: TRBJ2-7
d_call: TRBD1
cdr3_length: 14
v_call: TRBV12-3/TRBV12-4
cdr3_aa: CASTWRQGAYEQYF
cdr3_nt: TGTGCCAGCACCTGGCGACAGGGTGCCTACGAGCAGTACTTC

clone_size: -
j_call: TRBJ1-2
d_call: -
cdr3_length: 14
v_call: TRBV20-1
cdr3_aa: CSASPMTELYGYTF
cdr3_nt: TGCAGTGCTAGCCCAATGACGGAGCTCTATGGCTACACCTTC

clone_size: few
j_call: TRBJ1-6
d_call: -
cdr3_length: 12
v_call: TRBV12-3/TRBV12-4
cdr3_aa: CASSGWFSPLHF
cdr3_nt: TGTGCCAGCAGCGGATGGTTTTCACCCCTCCACTTT

clone_size: -
j_call: TRBJ1-2
d_call: -
cdr3_length: 14
v_call: TRBV7-9
cdr3_aa: CASSSELGDYGYTF
cdr3_nt: TGTGCCAGCAGCTCGGAGCTGGGGGACTATGGCTACACCTTC

clone_size: -
j_call: TRBJ2-7
d_call: TRBD1
cdr3_length: 14
v_call: TRBV29-1
cdr3_aa: CSVLMGQGAYEQYF
cdr3_nt: TGCAGCGTGCTTATGGGACAGGGGGCGTACGAGCAGTACTTC

clone_size: few
j_call: TRBJ2-7
d_call: -
cdr3_length: 15
v_call: TRBV10-1
cdr3_aa: CASSESLAAAYEQYF
cdr3_nt: TGCGCCAGCAGCGAGTCGTTAGCGGCGGCCTACGAGCAGTACTTC

clone_size: few
j_call: TRBJ2-5
d_call: -
cdr3_length: 14
v_call: TRBV4-2
cdr3_aa: CASSQLELGETQYF
cdr3_nt: TGTGCCAGCAGCCAATTGGAGCTCGGGGAGACCCAGTACTTC

clone_size: few
j_call: TRBJ1-4
d_call: -
cdr3_length: 15
v_call: TRBV28
cdr3_aa: CASIKVPRTREKLFF
cdr3_nt: TGTGCCAGCATCAAGGTTCCCAGGACGAGAGAAAAACTGTTTTTT

clone_size: few
j_call: TRBJ1-1
d_call: -
cdr3_length: 13
v_call: TRBV4-1
cdr3_aa: CASSQGEGAEAFF
cdr3_nt: TGCGCCAGCAGCCAAGGAGAGGGAGCTGAAGCCTTCTTT

clone_size: few
j_call: TRBJ2-7
d_call: -
cdr3_length: 15
v_call: TRBV5-6
cdr3_aa: CASRGIARSSYEQYF
cdr3_nt: TGTGCCAGCAGAGGAATAGCGAGGAGCTCCTACGAGCAGTACTTC

clone_size: -
j_call: TRBJ2-3
d_call: -
cdr3_length: 13
v_call: TRBV29-1
cdr3_aa: CSVEGRVADTQYF
cdr3_nt: TGCAGCGTTGAAGGCAGGGTAGCAGATACGCAGTATTTT

clone_size: -
j_call: TRBJ2-5
d_call: -
cdr3_length: 11
v_call: TRBV20-1
cdr3_aa: CSGRLSETQYF
cdr3_nt: TGCAGTGGGCGCTTGTCGGAGACCCAGTACTTC

clone_size: few
j_call: TRBJ2-5
d_call: -
cdr3_length: 14
v_call: TRBV24-1
cdr3_aa: CATSDFDGQETQYF
cdr3_nt: TGTGCCACCAGTGATTTCGACGGGCAAGAGACCCAGTACTTC

clone_size: -
j_call: TRBJ1-1
d_call: -
cdr3_length: 10
v_call: TRBV12-3/TRBV12-4
cdr3_aa: CASSLGPAFF
cdr3_nt: TGTGCCAGCAGTTTAGGTCCGGCTTTCTTT

clone_size: -
j_call: TRBJ1-4
d_call: -
cdr3_length: 13
v_call: TRBV4-1
cdr3_aa: CASSQAGQEKLFF
cdr3_nt: TGCGCCAGCAGCCAAGCCGGACAGGAAAAACTGTTTTTT

clone_size: -
j_call: TRBJ2-1
d_call: -
cdr3_length: 12
v_call: TRBV24-1
cdr3_aa: CATSASSGEQFF
cdr3_nt: TGTGCCACCAGTGCCTCAAGCGGTGAGCAGTTCTTC

clone_size: -
j_call: TRBJ2-5
d_call: -
cdr3_length: 12
v_call: TRBV20-1
cdr3_aa: CSGLGLQETQYF
cdr3_nt: TGCAGTGGGTTGGGTCTCCAAGAGACCCAGTACTTC

clone_size: -
j_call: TRBJ2-1
d_call: -
cdr3_length: 14
v_call: TRBV5-1
cdr3_aa: CASSLVRGGDEQFF
cdr3_nt: TGCGCCAGCAGCTTGGTACGTGGGGGCGATGAGCAGTTCTTC

clone_size: few
j_call: TRBJ2-6
d_call: -
cdr3_length: 17
v_call: TRBV28
cdr3_aa: CASSLMRQSFGANVLTF
cdr3_nt: TGTGCCAGCAGTTTAATGAGACAGTCTTTTGGGGCCAACGTCCTGACTTTC

clone_size: few
j_call: TRBJ1-5
d_call: -
cdr3_length: 18
v_call: TRBV4-1
cdr3_aa: CASSPVWGGAHSNQPQHF
cdr3_nt: TGCGCCAGCAGCCCCGTCTGGGGGGGGGCGCATAGCAATCAGCCCCAGCATTTT

clone_size: -
j_call: TRBJ2-1
d_call: -
cdr3_length: 14
v_call: TRBV5-1
cdr3_aa: CASSLSDYYNEQFF
cdr3_nt: TGCGCCAGCAGCTTAAGTGACTACTACAATGAGCAGTTCTTC

clone_size: -
j_call: TRBJ2-7
d_call: TRBD1
cdr3_length: 17
v_call: TRBV20-1
cdr3_aa: CSAPYRGRVGSIYEQYF
cdr3_nt: TGCAGTGCCCCATACAGGGGGCGCGTGGGGTCGATCTACGAGCAGTACTTC

clone_size: few
j_call: TRBJ1-5
d_call: -
cdr3_length: 14
v_call: TRBV28
cdr3_aa: CASSLAGAHQPQHF
cdr3_nt: TGTGCCAGCAGTTTAGCGGGGGCCCATCAGCCCCAGCATTTT

clone_size: -
j_call: TRBJ1-2
d_call: -
cdr3_length: 11
v_call: TRBV6-5
cdr3_aa: CASTDGGGYTF
cdr3_nt: TGTGCCAGCACCGACGGGGGGGGCTACACCTTC

clone_size: -
j_call: TRBJ2-1
d_call: -
cdr3_length: 15
v_call: TRBV29-1
cdr3_aa: CSVLGYGSSYDEQFF
cdr3_nt: TGCAGCGTGCTGGGTTACGGGAGCTCCTACGATGAGCAGTTCTTC

clone_size: few
j_call: TRBJ2-1
d_call: -
cdr3_length: 14
v_call: TRBV28
cdr3_aa: CASSYQSSYNEQFF
cdr3_nt: TGTGCCAGCAGTTACCAAAGCTCCTACAATGAGCAGTTCTTC

clone_size: once
j_call: TRBJ1-6
d_call: -
cdr3_length: 14
v_call: TRBV6-1
cdr3_aa: CASSEGGFNSPLHF
cdr3_nt: TGTGCCAGCAGTGAAGGGGGTTTTAATTCACCCCTCCACTTT

clone_size: -
j_call: TRBJ2-3
d_call: TRBD1
cdr3_length: 18
v_call: TRBV11-2
cdr3_aa: CASSLIHIGRGRSDTQYF
cdr3_nt: TGTGCCAGCAGTCTTATACATATAGGCAGGGGGCGATCAGATACGCAGTATTTT

clone_size: -
j_call: TRBJ2-1
d_call: TRBD2
cdr3_length: 14
v_call: TRBV2
cdr3_aa: CASSGAGLVNEQFF
cdr3_nt: TGTGCCAGCAGCGGAGCGGGATTGGTCAATGAGCAGTTCTTC

clone_size: -
j_call: TRBJ1-1
d_call: TRBD1
cdr3_length: 15
v_call: TRBV11-2
cdr3_aa: CASSLERGGWTEAFF
cdr3_nt: TGTGCCAGCAGCTTAGAACGAGGGGGCTGGACTGAAGCTTTCTTT

clone_size: -
j_call: TRBJ1-4
d_call: -
cdr3_length: 18
v_call: TRBV7-9
cdr3_aa: CASSPNLDRFATNEKLFF
cdr3_nt: TGTGCCAGCAGCCCTAACCTTGACAGATTTGCAACTAATGAAAAACTGTTTTTT

clone_size: -
j_call: TRBJ1-1
d_call: -
cdr3_length: 12
v_call: TRBV29-1
cdr3_aa: CSLRQDRSEAFF
cdr3_nt: TGCAGTTTAAGACAAGACCGTTCGGAAGCTTTCTTT

clone_size: -
j_call: TRBJ2-3
d_call: TRBD2
cdr3_length: 13
v_call: TRBV5-1
cdr3_aa: CASSLLTSLTQYF
cdr3_nt: TGCGCCAGCAGCTTGTTGACTAGCTTAACGCAGTATTTT

clone_size: -
j_call: TRBJ2-1
d_call: -
cdr3_length: 17
v_call: TRBV4-1
cdr3_aa: CASSLRSQPGPKDEQFF
cdr3_nt: TGCGCCAGCAGCCTACGGTCCCAACCAGGACCAAAGGATGAGCAGTTCTTC

clone_size: -
j_call: TRBJ2-3
d_call: -
cdr3_length: 11
v_call: TRBV18
cdr3_aa: CASSPTGAQYF
cdr3_nt: TGTGCCAGCTCACCCACTGGGGCGCAGTATTTT

clone_size: many
j_call: TRBJ2-5
d_call: -
cdr3_length: 15
v_call: TRBV12-3/TRBV12-4
cdr3_aa: CASSLGGLSQETQYF
cdr3_nt: TGTGCCAGCAGTTTGGGCGGGCTTAGCCAAGAGACCCAGTACTTC

clone_size: -
j_call: TRBJ1-3
d_call: -
cdr3_length: 15
v_call: TRBV15
cdr3_aa: CATSRDRNSGNTIYF
cdr3_nt: TGTGCCACCAGCAGAGACCGTAACTCTGGAAACACCATATATTTT

clone_size: few
j_call: TRBJ1-5
d_call: -
cdr3_length: 14
v_call: TRBV20-1
cdr3_aa: CSARPGLSNQPQHF
cdr3_nt: TGCAGTGCTAGACCGGGACTGAGCAATCAGCCCCAGCATTTT

clone_size: -
j_call: TRBJ1-5
d_call: -
cdr3_length: 15
v_call: TRBV27
cdr3_aa: CASSLSAGADQPQHF
cdr3_nt: TGTGCCAGCAGTTTATCAGCAGGGGCAGATCAGCCCCAGCATTTT

clone_size: few
j_call: TRBJ2-6
d_call: -
cdr3_length: 15
v_call: TRBV7-3
cdr3_aa: CASSTDSGGANVLTF
cdr3_nt: TGTGCCAGCAGCACCGACAGCGGTGGGGCCAACGTCCTGACTTTC

clone_size: few
j_call: TRBJ1-4
d_call: -
cdr3_length: 13
v_call: TRBV7-6
cdr3_aa: CASSSSLNEKLFF
cdr3_nt: TGTGCCAGCAGCTCGTCCCTTAATGAAAAACTGTTTTTT